This T cell receptor (beta chain) was obtained from a study of cytomegalovirus exposure and HLA in healthy donors. CDR3 length: 16 amino acids. Primers included in the PCR were 60 Vbeta and 13 Jbeta primers. Generated by immunoSEQ multiplex PCR, the TCRdb table keeps only in-frame clones and is missing some. Among fewer than 80,000 clones listed, over 60% were seen once. The chain joins TRBV21-1 to TRBJ2-3; the table's D gene call, TRBD1, was not cross checked with the DNA. TRBV21-1 has pseudogene status. The clonotype comes from a woman in her 30s in good health and CMV-seronegative. Source material: PBMCs. The CDR3 sequence is CASSSPDRLARDTQYF. The CDR3 DNA sequence: TGTGCCAGCAGCAGCCCGGACAGGCTCGCTAGGGATACGCAGTATTTT.